These 7 T cell receptor beta chains originate from one sample sequenced in a study of identical twins. Each CDR3 protein is one row after TCRdb ran MiXCR on the 5' RACE reads. The table has over 550,000 distinct CDR3 sequences, 7.1% seen once. The same data also contributed to another study, on yellow fever vaccine responses in identical twins.

Sample: PBMCs. These receptors were obtained from a woman aged 18-29 years in good health.

This clonotype has at least ten counts. The chain has TRBV24-1 and TRBJ2-1, with 8 bases identical to TRBD1. Germline V gene sequence: CDR1 KGHDR, CDR2 SFDVKD. The CDR3 loop spans 16 amino acids. Trimming cost V 1 base and J 5 bases; bases outside gene matches: 6. CDR3 in amino acids: CATSDFLTGENNEQFF. CDR3 DNA sequence: TGTGCCACCAGTGATTTTCTGACAGGGGAGAACAATGAGCAGTTCTTC.

There are a few counts of this clonotype. The genes are TRBV12-3 or TRBV12-4 and TRBJ2-2; D may be TRBD2 (5 bases). The CDR3 covers 13 residues. The CDR3 loop is CALTDLNTGELFF. DNA of the CDR3: TGTGCTTTAACGGACTTGAACACCGGGGAGCTGTTTTTT.

This clonotype was observed many times. The chain combines TRBV4-1 with TRBJ2-2; TRBD2 agrees at 8 bases. J lost 2 bases, V lost 3 bases, and 5 bases had no gene match. This CDR3 region has 16 residues. Germline V gene sequence: CDR1 MGHRA, CDR2 YSYEKL. CDR3 amino acids: CASSHARGDNTGELFF. CDR3 DNA sequence: TGCGCCAGCAGCCACGCGCGGGGGGACAACACCGGGGAGCTGTTTTTT.

The table lists this clonotype with a few counts. This chain links TRBV5-4 with TRBJ1-2; D remains ambiguous. Trimming left V 5 bases short and J 5 bases short, with 10 bases between. The CDR3 runs to 12 residues. From germline, CDR1 is SGHNT and CDR2 YYREEE (reference sequence). The CDR3 spells CASSGDAYGYTF. The CDR3 DNA reads TGTGCCAGCAGTGGTGACGCGTATGGCTACACCTTC.

The genes are TRBV7-2 and TRBJ2-1; a weak D match, TRBD1 (6 bases). The CDR3 covers 16 residues. V lost 5 bases and J lost 5, with 19 bases in between. In germline, CDR1 is SGHTA, CDR2 FQGNSA. CDR3 nucleotide sequence: TGTGCCAGCAGCAAGGGGACAACTCGGCCTGACAATGAGCAGTTCTTC. Protein: CASSKGTTRPDNEQFF.

The V call is TRBV6-1, the J call TRBJ2-1; TRBD2 might be the D (6 bases). CDR1 MNHNS and CDR2 SASEGT come from the germline V gene. V gave up 6 bases and J gave up 1 base, with 13 bases separating them. CDR3 length equals 15 residues. The CDR3 spells CASRPLAFSYNEQFF. In DNA, the CDR3 is TGTGCCAGCAGGCCACTAGCATTTTCCTACAATGAGCAGTTCTTC.

This clonotype showed up just a few times. The genes are TRBV10-1 and TRBJ2-3; TRBD1 matches 8 bases. Germline assignment: CDR1 WNHNN and CDR2 SYGVQD (reference sequence). The CDR3 has 16 amino acids. J lost 4 bases, V lost 1 base, and 7 bases had no gene match. The CDR3 bases are TGCGCCAGCAGTGAGTTGGGCAGGGGGCCCGCAGATACGCAGTATTTT. Translated: CASSELGRGPADTQYF.